This is a list of T cell receptor beta chains from one sample in a study of control samples from healthy donors and cancer patients. Some clones are missing from TCRdb's copy, which holds only in-frame ones; the method was immunoSEQ multiplex PCR. The table records around 170,000 clones, around 88% of them present only once. Sequencing input: blood. The source is a woman in her twenties or thirties in good health. Each CDR3 is given with its conserved first and last residue. A D gene is named only where the DNA matches it firmly. Some rows have no size entry. The others give once, few or many, or a class for an expanded clone.

few	TRBV20-1	14	TRBD2	TRBJ2-5	CSASLAGGPETQYF	TGCAGTGCTAGTCTAGCGGGGGGGCCGGAGACCCAGTACTTC
-	TRBV7-9	17	-	TRBJ2-4	CASSPRTGHLAKNIQYF	TGTGCCAGCAGCCCCCGCACGGGACATCTAGCCAAAAACATTCAGTACTTC
-	TRBV9	16	TRBD1	TRBJ2-2	CASSLRQGGNTGELFF	TGTGCCAGCAGCCTTCGACAGGGGGGTAACACCGGGGAGCTGTTTTTT
-	TRBV10-3	12	-	TRBJ1-2	CAIKNPNYGYTF	TGTGCCATCAAGAATCCCAACTATGGCTACACCTTC
-	TRBV4-1	15	-	TRBJ2-7	CASSQDRGEGQGQYF	TGCGCCAGCAGCCAAGATAGGGGGGAGGGCCAAGGGCAGTACTTC
-	TRBV7-9	15	TRBD1	TRBJ1-5	CASSFEGQGNQPQHF	TGTGCCAGCAGCTTCGAAGGACAGGGTAATCAGCCCCAGCATTTT
-	TRBV6-6	14	-	TRBJ2-3	CASSYSRGTDTQYF	TGTGCCAGCAGTTACAGCAGGGGCACAGATACGCAGTATTTT
-	TRBV6-1	13	-	TRBJ2-1	CASSEALYNEQFF	TGTGCCAGCAGTGAAGCCCTCTACAATGAGCAGTTCTTC
-	TRBV6-5	15	-	TRBJ2-3	CASSYRGSNTDTQYF	TGTGCCAGCAGTTACAGGGGTAGTAACACAGATACGCAGTATTTT
-	TRBV11-2	13	-	TRBJ1-4	CASSPIGGEKLFF	TGTGCCAGCAGCCCTATTGGGGGGGAAAAACTGTTTTTT
-	TRBV5-6	17	TRBD1	TRBJ2-5	CASSLVGTGVLQETQYF	TGTGCCAGCAGCTTGGTGGGGACAGGGGTCCTCCAAGAGACCCAGTACTTC
-	TRBV4-1	16	TRBD1	TRBJ1-2	CASSALFIQGEGGYTF	TGCGCCAGCAGCGCCCTCTTTATCCAGGGGGAGGGTGGCTACACCTTC
-	TRBV6-4	17	-	TRBJ2-1	CASSPHGGGRLYNEQFF	TGTGCCAGCAGTCCCCATGGTGGGGGCAGACTTTACAATGAGCAGTTCTTC
-	TRBV5-1	17	-	TRBJ1-2	CASSVGQSRPANYGYTF	TGCGCCAGCAGCGTGGGACAATCGCGTCCGGCTAACTATGGCTACACCTTC
-	TRBV3-1/TRBV3-2	15	-	TRBJ2-3	CASSQLGSPQGTQYF	TGTGCCAGCAGCCAATTAGGCTCCCCCCAGGGGACGCAGTATTTT
-	TRBV7-9	13	-	TRBJ1-1	CASRVGRNTEAFF	TGTGCCAGCAGGGTGGGTAGGAACACTGAAGCTTTCTTT
-	TRBV9	15	-	TRBJ2-1	CASSVGLGAYNEQFF	TGTGCCAGCAGCGTAGGACTCGGGGCATACAATGAGCAGTTCTTC
-	TRBV2	13	-	TRBJ1-2	CASTEGVNGGYTF	TGTGCCAGCACCGAAGGGGTTAATGGGGGCTACACCTTC
-	TRBV10-3	14	-	TRBJ1-5	CAISVLRFEQPQHF	TGTGCCATCAGTGTTTTGAGGTTTGAGCAGCCCCAGCATTTT
few	TRBV6-5	15	-	TRBJ1-5	CASSYGRDSNQPQHF	TGTGCCAGCAGTTACGGACGGGATAGCAATCAGCCCCAGCATTTT
-	TRBV19	17	TRBD2	TRBJ2-1	CASSIDRTAGAYNEQFF	TGTGCCAGTAGTATAGATCGAACAGCGGGGGCCTACAATGAGCAGTTCTTC
-	TRBV28	14	TRBD1	TRBJ2-7	CASSLPGQVGEQYF	TGTGCCAGCAGTTTGCCGGGACAGGTGGGCGAGCAGTACTTC
-	TRBV5-6	14	-	TRBJ2-5	CASSLVGYQETQYF	TGTGCCAGCAGCTTGGTGGGGTACCAAGAGACCCAGTACTTC
-	TRBV6-1	14	-	TRBJ1-2	CASSEAIGPYGYTF	TGTGCCAGCAGTGAAGCGATTGGCCCGTATGGCTACACCTTC
-	TRBV14	15	-	TRBJ2-7	CASSHGGGQYYEQYF	TGTGCCAGCAGCCATGGGGGGGGACAGTACTACGAGCAGTACTTC
-	TRBV10-2	11	-	TRBJ1-4	CASRDSGKLFF	TGCGCCAGCCGCGACAGTGGAAAACTGTTTTTT
-	TRBV6-5	14	-	TRBJ2-1	CAAKGGISYNEQFF	TGTGCCGCAAAGGGGGGGATCTCCTACAATGAGCAGTTCTTC
-	TRBV5-5	18	-	TRBJ2-1	CASRPQLYGQGSYNEQFF	TGTGCCAGCAGACCGCAGCTTTATGGCCAGGGAAGCTACAATGAGCAGTTCTTC
once	TRBV20-1	11	-	TRBJ2-3	CSAGGTDTQYF	TGCAGTGCGGGGGGCACAGATACGCAGTATTTT
once	TRBV29-1	14	TRBD1	TRBJ2-5	CSVAGTGKQETQYF	TGCAGCGTTGCGGGGACAGGAAAACAAGAGACCCAGTACTTC
-	TRBV28	13	TRBD1	TRBJ1-1	CASRTGGFTEAFF	TGTGCCAGCAGAACAGGGGGCTTCACTGAAGCTTTCTTT
-	TRBV5-1	15	-	TRBJ1-5	CASSRTGSYNQPQHF	TGCGCCAGCAGCCGGACGGGGTCCTACAATCAGCCCCAGCATTTT
-	TRBV4-1	18	-	TRBJ1-3	CASSSRVTTDSSGNTIYF	TGCGCCAGCAGCTCAAGGGTAACCACGGACAGCTCTGGAAACACCATATATTTT
-	TRBV19	14	TRBD1	TRBJ1-1	CASSMTGAGTEAFF	TGTGCCAGTAGTATGACAGGGGCCGGCACTGAAGCTTTCTTT
-	TRBV15	17	-	TRBJ1-2	CATSTNDRTLDLYGYTF	TGTGCCACCAGCACAAACGACAGGACCCTAGACCTCTATGGCTACACCTTC
once	TRBV29-1	14	-	TRBJ1-2	CSVDSGQGLAGYTF	TGCAGCGTTGATAGTGGGCAGGGGCTCGCCGGCTACACCTTC
-	TRBV19	15	-	TRBJ2-1	CASSIGQASYNEQFF	TGTGCCAGTAGTATCGGGCAGGCCTCTTACAATGAGCAGTTCTTC
-	TRBV4-1	16	TRBD2	TRBJ2-1	CASSPKRDSSYNEQFF	TGCGCCAGCAGCCCCAAGCGGGACTCCTCCTACAATGAGCAGTTCTTC
-	TRBV2	16	-	TRBJ1-6	CASSSTGGTRGSPLHF	TGTGCCAGCAGCTCTACCGGGGGGACCCGAGGTTCACCCCTCCACTTT
-	TRBV19	14	-	TRBJ1-2	CASSPLAPSYGYTF	TGTGCCAGTAGCCCCCTCGCACCAAGTTATGGCTACACCTTC
-	TRBV18	15	TRBD1	TRBJ2-4	CASSPGQGAKNIQYF	TGTGCCAGCTCACCCGGACAGGGGGCCAAAAACATTCAGTACTTC
-	TRBV19	15	-	TRBJ2-2	CASNVGSANTGELFF	TGTGCCAGTAATGTAGGATCCGCGAACACCGGGGAGCTGTTTTTT
-	TRBV6-5	15	-	TRBJ1-6	CASSYSGVPNSPLHF	TGTGCCAGCAGTTACTCGGGGGTCCCTAATTCACCCCTCCACTTT
-	TRBV4-2	15	-	TRBJ2-1	CASSQGAGEGDEQFF	TGTGCCAGCAGCCAAGGGGCGGGAGAGGGGGATGAGCAGTTCTTC
-	TRBV13	15	-	TRBJ1-1	CASSLGDRPNTEAFF	TGTGCCAGCAGCTTAGGCGACAGGCCGAACACTGAAGCTTTCTTT